This T cell receptor (beta chain) was obtained from a study of blood T cells in healthy people across ages (dated by TCRdb to between 2014 and 2016). At the level of the whole study: In model experiments, roughly one uniquely barcoded TCR beta cDNA molecule per two T cells was captured by template switching. Using deep sequencing normalized with unique cDNA molecular identifiers, the study measured how TCR beta repertoire diversity changes with age. The donors were divided into four age groups: young (average around 15 years), middle-aged (approximately 39), aged (roughly 60) and long-lived (about 79). To avoid experimental bias, donors of different ages were randomly spread across the sequencing lanes. Using the same blood draw, the study looked at two additional independent replicas of 1 million unique cDNA reads for two donors, one aged 18 to 30 and the other aged 80 or older.

Libraries were built with 5' RACE. The sequencer listed for this sample is Illumina HiSeq 2500. The second PCR ran for about 7 to 11 cycles and used a J-beta primer mix along with a sample-barcoded 5' primer. Each TCR beta cDNA molecule received a unique molecular identifier from a template-switch 5' adaptor carrying 12 random nucleotides. Each sample yielded at least 2.5 million CDR3-containing paired-end reads. First-strand cDNA was synthesized from all RNA with the Mint cDNA synthesis kit, primed by a TRBC-specific oligonucleotide. After uracil-DNA glycosylase treatment, a first 18-cycle PCR used universal primers M1SS and BC2_uni_R on all cDNA. In the authors' own workflow: Each sample was normalized by randomly selecting 1 million high-quality reads, each carrying a distinct molecular identifier. Instead of being binned into consensus sequences, reads that shared molecular identifiers were thrown out. CDR3 identification, clonotype clustering and error correction used MiTCR with a Q25 quality threshold and the strictest error-elimination algorithm. A nonparametric unseen species model with Euler transformation was used to estimate a lower bound on total TCR beta diversity. TCRdb itself trimmed the public reads at Q25 with fastp, ran MiXCR and retained productive beta chains. Every entry covers one CDR3 protein and lists the most common genes and DNA from its rows. These V and J calls rely on TCRdb rather than the paper's analysis. Present in this sample are 1.5 million to 2 million distinct CDR3 sequences, approximately 30% of which were seen just once. The ten biggest clones cover approximately 7.7% of the sample.

The full study reports these points: Because the CMV infection status of the donors was unknown, age-related changes in expanded clonotypes may potentially have been confounded. Since profiling was done on bulk unsorted PBMCs, naive and antigen-experienced compartments could not be conclusively compared. There was a strong correlation between observed TCR beta diversity and the percentage of naive T cells measured by flow cytometry. Total diversity estimates from one million sequenced T cells were considered lower bounds and underestimates. As age increased, observed TCR beta diversity per million T cells dropped in a roughly linear way, and a significant reduction was already evident by age around 41. Compared with the aged group, the long-lived group had more naive CD4+ T cells, fewer expanded clones and increased TCR diversity, suggesting age selection.

From the germline V gene, CDR1 is KGHDR and CDR2 is SFDVKD. Measured from the cysteine to the phenylalanine, the CDR3 is 13 residues long. The entry retains the CDR3 DNA only, 39 bases that are in frame from base 1. V lost 11 bases and J lost 7 bases; the stretch between them is 19 bases long. Donors were approximately 42 systemically healthy Caucasian individuals from Russia aged about 6 to 100 years. About 10 milliliters of peripheral blood were drawn from each donor into EDTA-treated Vacutainer tubes. Ficoll-Paque density-gradient centrifugation was used to isolate PBMCs, with at least 6.5 million obtained per sample. Trizol reagent was used to extract total RNA from PBMCs, with at least 5.5 micrograms per sample. The percentages of naive CD45RAhigh/CD27high T cells were determined by flow cytometry on a PBMC aliquot from every donor. A note on this clonotype: The antigen it binds to is not known. Being one base from a much bigger clone, this may be a read error.

This sequence originates from a woman in her thirties in good health. The specimen was blood. The V gene is TRBV24-1 and the J gene is TRBJ2-5; the D call is tentative, TRBD1 or TRBD2, as each matches 5 bases. CDR3 sequence: CAIWDRSSGTQYF. The DNA sequence is given as TGTGCCATCTGGGACCGCAGCAGCGGGACCCAGTACTTC.